A few counts support the clone carrying this T cell receptor beta chain. As yet, its antigen is unknown. This record comes from a study of T-cell reconstitution after alpha-beta-depleted transplantation in children. A TCRbeta library incorporating unique molecular identifiers was prepared. From the PCR reads, TCRdb called clonotypes with MiXCR, one entry per CDR3 protein. In the table there are around 490,000 distinct CDR3 sequences, about an eighth of which are singletons. General observations from the study: At one year after transplant, newly produced T cells mostly accounted for T-cell counts and diversity. Some patients' high day-60 TCRbeta diversity was attributed to recipient cells surviving conditioning. About two months after transplant, alpha-beta T cells reportedly came from several hundred expanded graft clones.

V was clipped by 0 bases and J by 0 bases, with 14 bases between them. Germline V gene lookup returns CDR1 DFQATT and CDR2 SNEGSKA (reference sequence). This CDR3 contains 16 residues. This receptor was taken from a female patient aged 2-10 years who had a stem cell transplant for aplastic anemia, so the T cells may come from the graft donor. This sample comprised PBMCs, mostly from graft donor cells, obtained 180 days after TCRalphabeta/CD19-depleted stem cell transplant. V and J are TRBV20-1 and TRBJ2-5; no clear D gene. CDR3 in DNA: TGCAGTGCTAGAGAGCACAAAACCCTATACCAAGAGACCCAGTACTTC. It is translated as CSAREHKTLYQETQYF.